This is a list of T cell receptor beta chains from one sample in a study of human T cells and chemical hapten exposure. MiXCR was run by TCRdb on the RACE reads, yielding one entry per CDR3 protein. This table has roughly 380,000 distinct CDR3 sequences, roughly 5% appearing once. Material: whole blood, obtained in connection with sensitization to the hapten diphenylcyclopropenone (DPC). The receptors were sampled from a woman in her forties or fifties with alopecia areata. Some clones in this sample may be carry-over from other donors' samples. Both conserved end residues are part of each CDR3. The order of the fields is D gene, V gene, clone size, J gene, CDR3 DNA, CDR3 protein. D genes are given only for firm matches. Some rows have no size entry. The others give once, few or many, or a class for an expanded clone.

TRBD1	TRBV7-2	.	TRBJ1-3	TGTGCCAGCAGCTTAGCGCGGACAGGCTCTGGAAACACCATATATTTT	CASSLARTGSGNTIYF
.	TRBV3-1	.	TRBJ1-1	TGTGCCAGCAGCTCAGAACGTTTCACTGAAGCTTTCTTT	CASSSERFTEAFF
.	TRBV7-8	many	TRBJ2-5	TGTGCCAGCAGCCGAATACCAGGGGACCAAGAGACCCAGTACTTC	CASSRIPGDQETQYF
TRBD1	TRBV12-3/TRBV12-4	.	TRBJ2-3	TGTGCCAGCAGTACCCGGACAGGGGGCGCGACAGATACGCAGTATTTT	CASSTRTGGATDTQYF
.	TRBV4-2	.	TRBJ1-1	TGTGCCAGCAGCCAGGGGGGACGGATGAACACTGAAGCTTTCTTT	CASSQGGRMNTEAFF
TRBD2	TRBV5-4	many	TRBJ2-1	TGTGCCAGCAGAAGTAGCGGGATTCATGAGCAGTTCTTC	CASRSSGIHEQFF
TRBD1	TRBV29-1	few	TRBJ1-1	TGCAGCGTGACGGGACAGGGAAACACTGAAGCTTTCTTT	CSVTGQGNTEAFF
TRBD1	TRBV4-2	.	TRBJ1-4	TGTGCCAGCAGCCAAGGACAGGGCGAGGGAAAACTGTTTTTT	CASSQGQGEGKLFF
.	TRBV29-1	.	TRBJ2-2	TGCAGCGTTGAAAATGGGTTTGTGACCGGGGAGCTGTTTTTT	CSVENGFVTGELFF
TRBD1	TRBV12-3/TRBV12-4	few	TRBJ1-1	TGTGCCAGCAGCTCCGAGAGGGGGCTAGCTGGGGCTTTCTTT	CASSSERGLAGAFF